This record covers a single TCR beta chain. Its antigen is currently unknown. Germline V gene sequence: CDR1 ENHRY, CDR2 SYGVKD. The CDR3 loop spans 12 amino acids. V lost 2 bases and J lost 7, with 8 bases in between. From the 5' RACE reads, TCRdb called clonotypes with MiXCR, one entry per CDR3 protein. The sample includes approximately 500,000 distinct CDR3 sequences, around 15% of them seen just once. The sample comes from a study of identical twins. Study findings and constraints: Abundant beta clonotypes from cord blood bore fewer insertions; memory repertoires lacked this pattern.

The same specimen was also included in a second study, on yellow fever vaccine responses in identical twins.

The TCR was taken from a young woman in good health. The sequencing sample was made of CD4+ T cells sorted from blood. The chain is built from TRBV10-3 and TRBJ2-5; TRBD2 might be the D (6 bases). Written as DNA, the CDR3 is TGTGCCATCAGTGAGGGGGAGGTGACCCAGTACTTC. Translating it yields CAISEGEVTQYF.